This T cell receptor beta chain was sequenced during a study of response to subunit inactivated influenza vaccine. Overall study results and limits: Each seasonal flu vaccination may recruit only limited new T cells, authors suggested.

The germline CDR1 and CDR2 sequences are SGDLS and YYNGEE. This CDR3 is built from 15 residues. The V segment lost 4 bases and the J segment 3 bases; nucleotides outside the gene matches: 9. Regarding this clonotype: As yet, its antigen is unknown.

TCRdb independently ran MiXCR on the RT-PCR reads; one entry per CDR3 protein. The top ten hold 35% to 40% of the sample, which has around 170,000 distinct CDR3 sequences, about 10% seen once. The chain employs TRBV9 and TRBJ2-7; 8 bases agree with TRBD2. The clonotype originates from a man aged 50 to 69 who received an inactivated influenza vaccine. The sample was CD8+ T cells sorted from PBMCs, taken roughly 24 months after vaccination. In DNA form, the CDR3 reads TGTGCCAGCAGCCCCACCGGGACTAGGTTCTACGAGCAGTACTTC. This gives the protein CASSPTGTRFYEQYF.